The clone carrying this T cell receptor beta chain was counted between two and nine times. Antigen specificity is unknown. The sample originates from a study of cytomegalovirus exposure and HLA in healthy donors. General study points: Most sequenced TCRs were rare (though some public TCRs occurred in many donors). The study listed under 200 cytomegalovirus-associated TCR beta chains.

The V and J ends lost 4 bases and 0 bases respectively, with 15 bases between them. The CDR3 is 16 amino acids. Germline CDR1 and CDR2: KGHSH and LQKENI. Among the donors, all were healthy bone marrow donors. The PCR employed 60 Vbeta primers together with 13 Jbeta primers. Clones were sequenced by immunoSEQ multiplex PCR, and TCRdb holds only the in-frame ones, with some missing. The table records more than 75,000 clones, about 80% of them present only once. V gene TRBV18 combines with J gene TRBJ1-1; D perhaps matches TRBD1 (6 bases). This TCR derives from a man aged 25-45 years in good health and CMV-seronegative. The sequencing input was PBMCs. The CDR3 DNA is TGTGCCAGCTCACTATCCCAGGACAGACTGAACACTGAAGCTTTCTTT. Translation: CASSLSQDRLNTEAFF.